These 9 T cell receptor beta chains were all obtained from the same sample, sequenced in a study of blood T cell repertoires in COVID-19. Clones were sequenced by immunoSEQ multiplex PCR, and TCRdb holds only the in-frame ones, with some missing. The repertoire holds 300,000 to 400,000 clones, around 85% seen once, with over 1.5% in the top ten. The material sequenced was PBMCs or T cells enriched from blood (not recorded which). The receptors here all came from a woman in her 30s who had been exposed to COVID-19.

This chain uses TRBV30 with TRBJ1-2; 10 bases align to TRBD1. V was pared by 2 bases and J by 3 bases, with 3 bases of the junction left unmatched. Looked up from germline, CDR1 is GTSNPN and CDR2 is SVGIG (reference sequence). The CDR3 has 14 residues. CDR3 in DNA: TGTGCCTGGAGTCCGGGGACAGGGGACTATGGCTACACCTTC. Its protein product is CAWSPGTGDYGYTF.

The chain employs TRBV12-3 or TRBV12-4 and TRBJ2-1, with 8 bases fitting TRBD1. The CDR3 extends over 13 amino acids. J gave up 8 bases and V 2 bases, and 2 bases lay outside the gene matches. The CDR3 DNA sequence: TGTGCCAGCAGTTTACAGGGGGCCGATGAGCAGTTCTTC. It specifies CASSLQGADEQFF.

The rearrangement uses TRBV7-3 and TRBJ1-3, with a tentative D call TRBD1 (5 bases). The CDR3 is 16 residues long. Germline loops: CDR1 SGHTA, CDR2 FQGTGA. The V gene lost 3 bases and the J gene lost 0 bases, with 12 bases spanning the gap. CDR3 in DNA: TGTGCCAGCAGCTTCCGACAGATTTTCTCTGGAAACACCATATATTTT. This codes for CASSFRQIFSGNTIYF. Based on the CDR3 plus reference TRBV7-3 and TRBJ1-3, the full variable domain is GAGVSQTPSNKVTEKGKYVELRCDPISGHTALYWYRQSLGQGPEFLIYFQGTGAADDSGLPNDRFFAVRPEGSVSTLKIQRTERGDSAVYLCASSFRQIFSGNTIYFGEGSWLTVV.

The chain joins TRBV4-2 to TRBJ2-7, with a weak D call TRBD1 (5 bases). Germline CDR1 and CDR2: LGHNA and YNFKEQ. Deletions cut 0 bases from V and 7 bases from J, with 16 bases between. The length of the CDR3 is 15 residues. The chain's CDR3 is CASSQDSGQGGEQYF. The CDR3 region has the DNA TGTGCCAGCAGCCAAGATAGTGGCCAGGGCGGAGAGCAGTACTTC.

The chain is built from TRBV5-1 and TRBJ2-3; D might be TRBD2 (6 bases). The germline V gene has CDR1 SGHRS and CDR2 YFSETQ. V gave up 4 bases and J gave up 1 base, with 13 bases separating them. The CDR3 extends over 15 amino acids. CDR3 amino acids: CASSILGTGTDTQYF. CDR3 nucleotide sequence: TGCGCCAGCAGCATTTTAGGGACTGGCACAGATACGCAGTATTTT.

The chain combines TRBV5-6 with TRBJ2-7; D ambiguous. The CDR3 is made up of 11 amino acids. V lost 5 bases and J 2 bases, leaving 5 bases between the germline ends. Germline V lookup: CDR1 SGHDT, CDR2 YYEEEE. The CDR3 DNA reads TGTGCCAGCAGTTATGCCTACGAGCAGTACTTC. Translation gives CASSYAYEQYF.

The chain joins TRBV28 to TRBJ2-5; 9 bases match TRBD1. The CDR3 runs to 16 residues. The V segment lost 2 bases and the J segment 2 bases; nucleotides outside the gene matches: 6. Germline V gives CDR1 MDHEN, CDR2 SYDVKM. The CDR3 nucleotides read TGTGCCAGCAGTTTAAGGCCCGGACAGGGGCAAGAGACCCAGTACTTC. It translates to CASSLRPGQGQETQYF.

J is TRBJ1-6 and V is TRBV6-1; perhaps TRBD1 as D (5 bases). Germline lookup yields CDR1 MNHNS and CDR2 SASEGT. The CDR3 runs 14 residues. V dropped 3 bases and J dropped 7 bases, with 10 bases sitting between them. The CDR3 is CASSDLRENSPLHF. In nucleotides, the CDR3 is TGTGCCAGCAGTGATCTCAGGGAAAATTCACCCCTCCACTTT.

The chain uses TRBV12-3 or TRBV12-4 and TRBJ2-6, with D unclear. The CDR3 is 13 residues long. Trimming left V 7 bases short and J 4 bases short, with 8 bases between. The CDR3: CASISRGANVLTF. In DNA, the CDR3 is TGTGCCAGCATCTCTAGGGGGGCCAACGTCCTGACTTTC.